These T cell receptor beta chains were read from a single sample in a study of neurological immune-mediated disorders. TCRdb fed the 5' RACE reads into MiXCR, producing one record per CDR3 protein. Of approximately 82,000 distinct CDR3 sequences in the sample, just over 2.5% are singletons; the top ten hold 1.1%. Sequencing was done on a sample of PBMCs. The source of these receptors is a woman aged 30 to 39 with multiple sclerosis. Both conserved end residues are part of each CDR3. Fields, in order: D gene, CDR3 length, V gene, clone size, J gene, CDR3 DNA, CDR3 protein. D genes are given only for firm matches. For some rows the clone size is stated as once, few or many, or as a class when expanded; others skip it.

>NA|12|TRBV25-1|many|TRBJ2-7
TGTGCCAGCAGCGATTCAATCGACCAGCAGTACTTC
CASSDSIDQQYF
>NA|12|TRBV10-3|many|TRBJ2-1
TGTGCCATCAGTGTTCCCGGGGATGAGCAGTTCTTC
CAISVPGDEQFF
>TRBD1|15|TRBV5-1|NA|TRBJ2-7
TGCGCCAGCAGCTTCGCACAGGGGGAAACCTACGAGCAGTACTTC
CASSFAQGETYEQYF
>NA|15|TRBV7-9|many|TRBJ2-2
TGTGCCAGCAGCTTAGGGGTTGGCGGCACCGGGGAGCTGTTTTTT
CASSLGVGGTGELFF
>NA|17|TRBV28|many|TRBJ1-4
TGTGCCAGCGGCCTCATCCGAGGGGGAAAGGCTAATGAAAAACTGTTTTTT
CASGLIRGGKANEKLFF
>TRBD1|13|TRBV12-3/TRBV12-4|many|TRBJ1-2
TGTGCCAGCAGTTTGGGACAGGGCTATGGCTACACCTTC
CASSLGQGYGYTF
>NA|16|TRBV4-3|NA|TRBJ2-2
TGCGCCAGCAGCCAAGAAAGCGGAGCCCCCGCCGGGGAGCTGTTTTTT
CASSQESGAPAGELFF
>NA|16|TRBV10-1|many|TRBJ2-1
TGCGCCAGCAGTCCCACCGGGACTGAGGGGTACAATGAGCAGTTCTTC
CASSPTGTEGYNEQFF
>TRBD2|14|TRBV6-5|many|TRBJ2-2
TGTGCCAGCCGTAGCGGGAGAATAACCGGGGAGCTGTTTTTT
CASRSGRITGELFF
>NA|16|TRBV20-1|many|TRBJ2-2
TGCAGTGCTTCTCGCTCCAATATTCCGGGCCCCGGGGAGCTGTTTTTT
CSASRSNIPGPGELFF
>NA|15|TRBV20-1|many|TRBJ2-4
TGCAGTGCTAGAGGGACGGGAATAGCCAAAAACATTCAGTACTTC
CSARGTGIAKNIQYF
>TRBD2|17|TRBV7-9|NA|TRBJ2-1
TGTGCCAGCAGCTTAGCGTTAGGGACTAGTCCCTACAATGAGCAGTTCTTC
CASSLALGTSPYNEQFF
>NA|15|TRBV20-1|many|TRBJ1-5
TGCAGTGCTAATTTGGGGGGCACGGGCAATCAGCCCCAGCATTTT
CSANLGGTGNQPQHF
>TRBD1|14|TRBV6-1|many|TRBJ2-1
TGTGCCAGCAGTGAGAACAGGGGCTTCAATGAGCAGTTCTTC
CASSENRGFNEQFF
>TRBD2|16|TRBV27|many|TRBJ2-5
TGTGCCAGCAGTATACGGACTAGCGGGAGGGGAGAGACCCAGTACTTC
CASSIRTSGRGETQYF
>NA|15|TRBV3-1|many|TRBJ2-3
TGTGCCAGCAGCCCTTGGACCGCCAACACAGATACGCAGTATTTT
CASSPWTANTDTQYF
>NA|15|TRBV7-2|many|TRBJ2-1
TGTGCCAGCAGCTTACGGCAGGGGGGCTACAATGAGCAGTTCTTC
CASSLRQGGYNEQFF
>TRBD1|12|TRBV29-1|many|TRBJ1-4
TGCAGCATAAGACAGGGGAACGAAAAACTGTTTTTT
CSIRQGNEKLFF